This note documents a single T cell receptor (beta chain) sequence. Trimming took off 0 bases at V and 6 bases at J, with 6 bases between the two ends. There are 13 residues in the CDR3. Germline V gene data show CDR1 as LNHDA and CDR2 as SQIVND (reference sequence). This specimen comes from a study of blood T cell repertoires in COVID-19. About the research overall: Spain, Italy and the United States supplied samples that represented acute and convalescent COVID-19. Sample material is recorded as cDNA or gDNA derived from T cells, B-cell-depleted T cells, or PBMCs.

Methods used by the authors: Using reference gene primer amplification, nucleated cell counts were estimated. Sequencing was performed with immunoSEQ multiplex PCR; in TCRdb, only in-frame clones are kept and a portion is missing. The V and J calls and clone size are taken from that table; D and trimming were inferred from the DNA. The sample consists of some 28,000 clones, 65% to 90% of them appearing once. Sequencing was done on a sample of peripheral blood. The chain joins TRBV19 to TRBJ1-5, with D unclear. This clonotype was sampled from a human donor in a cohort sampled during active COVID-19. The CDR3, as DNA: TGTGCCAGTAGTATAGAAGGAGGTCAGCCCCAGCATTTT. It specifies CASSIEGGQPQHF. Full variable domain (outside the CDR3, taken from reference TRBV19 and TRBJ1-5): DGGITQSPKYLFRKEGQNVTLSCEQNLNHDAMYWYRQDPGQGLRLIYYSQIVNDFQKGDIAEGYSVSREKKESFPLTVTSAQKNPTAFYLCASSIEGGQPQHFGDGTRLSIL.